This TCR beta chain came from a study of CD8 T cells in Susac syndrome. RNA amounts of roughly 0.45 to 1 ug underwent reverse transcription with random hexamers. TCRdb fed the immunoSEQ multiplex PCR reads into MiXCR, producing one record per CDR3 protein. The table has about 280,000 distinct CDR3 sequences, about 88% seen once. CDR1 SGHTA and CDR2 FQGNSA come from the germline V gene. With 5 bases removed from V and 8 bases from J, the gap between germline ends came to 22 bases. The CDR3 contains 16 residues. Sequencing input: CD8+ T cells from PBMCs. The TCR was taken from a human donor with multiple sclerosis. This sequence joins TRBV7-2 and TRBJ2-1, with unresolved D. The CDR3 DNA follows: TGTGCCAGCAGCACCGGAAGGCAGCCAAGCCGCGATGAGCAGTTCTTC. Its translation is CASSTGRQPSRDEQFF.